These 18 T cell receptor beta chains were all obtained from the same sample, sequenced in a study of T cells after yellow fever vaccination. MiXCR, run by TCRdb on the 5' RACE reads, gives a single entry per CDR3 protein. The sample records 250,000 to 300,000 distinct CDR3 sequences, approximately 13% being singletons. Sequences were derived from CD4+ T cells sorted from PBMCs, sampled 45 days after the yellow fever booster vaccination. All receptors derive from a young man who received the YFV17D yellow fever vaccine.

This clonotype occurred a few times. The V call is TRBV5-1, the J call TRBJ2-3; the match to TRBD2 covers 10 bases. Germline CDR1 and CDR2: SGHRS and YFSETQ. The CDR3 has 14 amino acids. The ends lost 5 bases at V and 6 bases at J; junction bases unmatched: 6. CDR3 DNA sequence: TGCGCCAGCAGACCACTAGCGGGGATCGATACGCAGTATTTT. This translates into CASRPLAGIDTQYF.

A few counts support this clonotype. The chain is built from TRBV20-1 and TRBJ2-2; 8 nucleotides align to TRBD2. V was pared by 0 bases and J by 2 bases, with 11 bases of the junction left unmatched. The CDR3 is 18 amino acids. The germline CDR1 and CDR2 sequences are DFQATT and SNEGSKA (reference sequence). The CDR3 bases are TGCAGTGCTAGAGATAGGATGGCGGGGACTAGAAACACCGGGGAGCTGTTTTTT. This translates into CSARDRMAGTRNTGELFF.

The chain uses TRBV20-1 and TRBJ2-4; perhaps D is TRBD1 or TRBD2 (5 bases each). The CDR3 sequence is 13 residues long. Germline V gene sequence: CDR1 DFQATT, CDR2 SNEGSKA (reference sequence). Trimming took 6 bases from V and 7 from J, leaving 16 bases between them. The CDR3 loop is CSALGAGGNIQYF. CDR3 nucleotides: TGCAGTGCCCTCGGGGCAGGAGGTAACATTCAGTACTTC.

A few counts support this clonotype. The J gene is TRBJ1-5, the V gene TRBV7-2; no firm D call. Germline lookup yields CDR1 SGHTA and CDR2 FQGNSA. Deletions cut 5 bases from V and 4 bases from J, with 9 bases between. This CDR3 comprises 13 residues. CDR3 in DNA: TGTGCCAGCAGCCCCCGTAGAAATCAGCCCCAGCATTTT. Its translation is CASSPRRNQPQHF.

This clonotype was seen more than once but under ten times. The chain is built from TRBV10-3 and TRBJ1-1; 7 nucleotides agree with TRBD1. The J segment lost 4 bases and the V segment lost 2 bases, leaving 7 bases of the junction unmatched. The CDR3 extends over 15 amino acids. The V gene's germline CDR1 is ENHRY and CDR2 SYGVKD. CDR3 DNA sequence: TGTGCCATCAGTGAGCGGACAGGTAGTGGCACTGAAGCTTTCTTT. Protein sequence: CAISERTGSGTEAFF.

This clonotype has at least ten counts. V usage is TRBV25-1 and J usage is TRBJ2-7; TRBD2 matches 16 bases. The CDR3 covers 15 residues. The ends lost 5 bases at V and 7 bases at J; junction bases unmatched: 5. Per germline, CDR1 MGHDK and CDR2 SYGVNS. The CDR3 DNA reads TGTGCCAGCAGTAAGGGACTAGCGGGAGGGCTTGAGCAGTACTTC. The encoded protein is CASSKGLAGGLEQYF.

This clonotype was counted between two and nine times. This chain links TRBV11-2 with TRBJ2-4; D remains unclear. CDR3 size: 17 residues. CDR1 and CDR2 from the germline V gene are SGHAT and FQNNGV. Between the trimmed V and J ends, which lost 5 bases and 0 bases, there was a span of 17 bases. This chain's CDR3 is CASSLTDGSLAKNIQYF. The CDR3 bases are TGTGCCAGCAGCCTTACAGACGGATCGCTAGCCAAAAACATTCAGTACTTC.

In its sample, this clonotype was seen a few times. This chain connects TRBV10-3 to TRBJ2-5; D call uncertain. The CDR3 totals 13 residues. The V end lost 4 bases, the J end lost 3 bases, and 9 bases lay between the germline ends. CDR1 ENHRY and CDR2 SYGVKD come from the germline V gene. CDR3 residues: CAISVYEEETQYF. DNA of the CDR3: TGTGCCATCAGTGTATATGAAGAAGAGACCCAGTACTTC.

This clonotype has a handful of counts. V is TRBV14 and J is TRBJ2-1; 9 bases match TRBD2. CDR1 and CDR2 (germline): SGHDN, FVKESK. This CDR3 comprises 18 residues. V gave up 2 bases and J gave up 7 bases; unmatched junction bases: 15. The CDR3 DNA follows: TGTGCCAGCAGCCAAAATCTGGCTAGCGGGACTAGGAGAAATGAGCAGTTCTTC. This encodes CASSQNLASGTRRNEQFF.

This clonotype has a handful of counts. The chain links TRBV7-3 to TRBJ2-2; D tentatively reads TRBD1 or TRBD2 (5 bases each). Germline-derived CDR1 and CDR2 are SGHTA and FQGTGA. The CDR3 is made up of 14 amino acids. Trimming left V 5 bases short and J 6 bases short, with 13 bases between. The CDR3 protein is CASSQNGGAGELFF. CDR3 DNA: TGTGCCAGCAGCCAGAATGGGGGAGCCGGGGAGCTGTTTTTT.

This clonotype was observed a few times. The gene calls are TRBV6-2 or TRBV6-3 and TRBJ2-3, with a tentative D call TRBD2 (5 bases). Trimming took off 0 bases at V and 5 bases at J, with 9 bases between the two ends. CDR1 MNHEY and CDR2 SVGEGT come from the germline V gene. The CDR3 is 14 residues long. This CDR3 reads CASSYSSEGDTQYF. CDR3 DNA sequence: TGTGCCAGCAGTTACTCGAGTGAGGGAGATACGCAGTATTTT.

The J gene is TRBJ2-1, the V gene TRBV10-3; TRBD2 matches at 9 bases. The junction had 12 bases not matched to a gene; V was cut back by 7 bases and J by 8 bases. Germline V gene sequence: CDR1 ENHRY, CDR2 SYGVKD. This CDR3 has 15 residues. Here the CDR3 DNA reads TGTGCCATCAAAAGTAGTAGCGGGAGTCGCGATGAGCAGTTCTTC. Its translation is CAIKSSSGSRDEQFF.

This clonotype has a handful of counts. The chain combines TRBV7-9 with TRBJ2-7; 9 bases are a match to TRBD1. The trim removed 5 bases at V and 3 bases at J, leaving 8 bases unmatched. Per the germline V gene, CDR1 is SEHNR and CDR2 is FQNEAQ (reference sequence). The CDR3 totals 15 residues. The CDR3, as DNA: TGTGCCAGCAGCCCCCGGGACAGGGCGGGCTACGAGCAGTACTTC. It specifies CASSPRDRAGYEQYF.

This chain joins TRBV27 and TRBJ2-1, with D unresolved. Germline V gene sequence: CDR1 MNHEY, CDR2 SMNVEV (reference sequence). Trimming pared 10 bases from V and 3 bases from J, leaving 13 bases between. The CDR3 extends over 13 amino acids. CDR3 bases: TGTGCCACCGCAGGTGGAGTCTACAATGAGCAGTTCTTC. Amino acid sequence: CATAGGVYNEQFF.

J is TRBJ2-2 and V is TRBV7-2, with no clear D. The germline V and J ends were trimmed by 4 bases and 10 bases, with 13 bases remaining between them. This CDR3 has 13 amino acids. CDR1 and CDR2 (germline): SGHTA, FQGNSA. CDR3 residues: CASSWLKAVELFF. CDR3 sequence (DNA): TGTGCCAGCAGCTGGTTAAAGGCCGTGGAGCTGTTTTTT.

The V gene is TRBV5-1, the J gene TRBJ2-7; TRBD2 agrees at 9 bases. The V gene's germline CDR1 is SGHRS and CDR2 YFSETQ. The trim removed 5 bases at V and 2 bases at J, leaving 11 bases unmatched. The CDR3 totals 16 residues. The CDR3 protein is CASRSGGTSLTYEQYF. The CDR3 region has the DNA TGCGCCAGCAGGTCGGGCGGGACTAGCCTCACCTACGAGCAGTACTTC.

This clonotype came up a few times. The rearrangement joins TRBV7-3 to TRBJ2-1; D call uncertain. Germline CDR1 reads SGHTA; CDR2 reads FQGTGA. This CDR3 region has 14 residues. V was cut by 2 bases and J by 8 bases, with 13 bases left in between. CDR3 nucleotide sequence: TGTGCCAGCAGCTTAGGGCTAAAGGGCGATGAGCAGTTCTTC. It is translated as CASSLGLKGDEQFF. The full variable domain, completed using reference TRBV7-3 and TRBJ2-1, is GAGVSQTPSNKVTEKGKYVELRCDPISGHTALYWYRQSLGQGPEFLIYFQGTGAADDSGLPNDRFFAVRPEGSVSTLKIQRTERGDSAVYLCASSLGLKGDEQFFGPGTRLTVL.

This clonotype was seen more than once but under ten times. The chain employs TRBV7-2 and TRBJ2-1, with a weak D call TRBD2 (6 bases). Germline loops: CDR1 SGHTA, CDR2 FQGNSA. There are 13 residues in the CDR3. Trimming took 5 bases from V and 8 from J, leaving 13 bases between them. The CDR3: CASSPSGVHEQFF. CDR3 nucleotides: TGTGCCAGCAGCCCCTCGGGGGTACATGAGCAGTTCTTC.